This T cell receptor (beta chain) was observed in a study of cytomegalovirus exposure and HLA in healthy donors. Trimming cost V 5 bases and J 6 bases; bases outside gene matches: 9. CDR1 is MGHDK and CDR2 is SYGVNS in the germline V gene. The CDR3 contains 16 residues. A multiplex PCR was run with 60 Vbeta primers and 13 Jbeta primers. TCRdb keeps only in-frame clones here, not all; method: immunoSEQ multiplex PCR. The profile shows about 200,000 clones, roughly 70% of them singletons. These donors counted as nominally healthy when sampled, but unrecorded immune exposures were likely. The specimen sequenced was PBMCs. This clonotype was obtained from a man between 35 and 55 years old in good health and CMV-seropositive. V gene TRBV25-1 combines with J gene TRBJ2-1; 11 bases are a match to TRBD1. CDR3 residues: CASSSYPGQGVNEQFF. In DNA, the CDR3 is TGTGCCAGCAGTAGCTACCCGGGACAGGGGGTCAATGAGCAGTTCTTC. Using reference TRBV25-1 and TRBJ2-1 for the parts outside the CDR3, the full variable domain is EADIYQTPRYLVIGTGKKITLECSQTMGHDKMYWYQQDPGMELHLIHYSYGVNSTEKGDLSSESTVSRIRTEHFPLTLESARPSHTSQYLCASSSYPGQGVNEQFFGPGTRLTVL.